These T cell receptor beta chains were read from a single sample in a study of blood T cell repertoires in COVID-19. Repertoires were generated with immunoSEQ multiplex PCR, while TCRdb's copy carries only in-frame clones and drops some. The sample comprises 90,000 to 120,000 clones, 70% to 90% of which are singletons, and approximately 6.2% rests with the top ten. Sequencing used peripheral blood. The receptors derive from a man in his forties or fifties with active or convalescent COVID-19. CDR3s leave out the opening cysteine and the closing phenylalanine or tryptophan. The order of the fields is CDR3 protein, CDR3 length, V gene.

CDR3aa: ASSSQGAPIY
len: 10
v_gene: TRBV5-6

CDR3aa: ASRTSGSMLYEQF
len: 13
v_gene: TRBV19

CDR3aa: ASSLYSGRVNEQF
len: 13
v_gene: TRBV7-2

CDR3aa: ASSLGGLFNTQY
len: 12
v_gene: TRBV7-9

CDR3aa: ASSVRGTGSYEQY
len: 13
v_gene: TRBV9

CDR3aa: ASSTRQGSYEQY
len: 12
v_gene: TRBV11-2

CDR3aa: ASSHRTGLHYGYT
len: 13
v_gene: TRBV4-1

CDR3aa: ASRPTGGQDTEAF
len: 13
v_gene: TRBV10-1

CDR3aa: ASSYSLGQAGNTIY
len: 14
v_gene: TRBV6-5

CDR3aa: ASSLGLAGADEQF
len: 13
v_gene: TRBV11-2

CDR3aa: ASSLGARGIDTQY
len: 13
v_gene: TRBV7-8

CDR3aa: ASSDDSYSPLH
len: 11
v_gene: TRBV10-2

CDR3aa: ASSPPRGRLQDTQY
len: 14
v_gene: TRBV18